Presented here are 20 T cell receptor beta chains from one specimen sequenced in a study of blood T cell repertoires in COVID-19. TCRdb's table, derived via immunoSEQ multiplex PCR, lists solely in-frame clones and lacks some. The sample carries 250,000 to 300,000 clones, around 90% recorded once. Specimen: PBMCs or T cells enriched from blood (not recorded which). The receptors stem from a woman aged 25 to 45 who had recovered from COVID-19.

The CDR3 protein is CASSYGLAGLRETQYF. Here the CDR3 DNA reads TGTGCCAGCAGTTACGGGCTAGCGGGCCTTCGGGAGACCCAGTACTTC. The chain employs TRBV6-2 or TRBV6-3 and TRBJ2-5; 8 positions match TRBD2. Germline CDR1 reads MNHEY; CDR2 reads SVGEGT. There are 16 residues in the CDR3. Trimming took 2 bases from V and 5 from J; bases not matched to a gene: 10.

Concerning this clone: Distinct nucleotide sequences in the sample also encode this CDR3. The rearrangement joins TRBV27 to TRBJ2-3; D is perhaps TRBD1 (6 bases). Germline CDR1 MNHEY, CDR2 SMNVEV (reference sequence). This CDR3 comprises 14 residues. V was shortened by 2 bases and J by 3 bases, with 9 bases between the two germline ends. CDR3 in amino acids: CASSLGQGTDTQYF. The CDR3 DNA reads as TGTGCCAGCAGTTTAGGTCAGGGGACAGATACGCAGTATTTT.

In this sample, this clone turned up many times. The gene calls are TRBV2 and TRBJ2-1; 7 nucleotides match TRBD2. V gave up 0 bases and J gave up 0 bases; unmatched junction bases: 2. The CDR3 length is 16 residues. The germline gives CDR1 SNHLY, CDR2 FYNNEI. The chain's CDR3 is CASSEAGGFSYNEQFF. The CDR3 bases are TGTGCCAGCAGTGAAGCGGGGGGGTTCTCCTACAATGAGCAGTTCTTC.

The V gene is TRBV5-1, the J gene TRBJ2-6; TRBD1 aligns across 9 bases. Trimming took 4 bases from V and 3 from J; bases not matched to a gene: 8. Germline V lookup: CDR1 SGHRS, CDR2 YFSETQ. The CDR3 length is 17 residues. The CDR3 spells CASSQSTGGGGANVLTF. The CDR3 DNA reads TGCGCCAGCAGCCAATCCACAGGGGGCGGTGGGGCCAACGTCCTGACTTTC.

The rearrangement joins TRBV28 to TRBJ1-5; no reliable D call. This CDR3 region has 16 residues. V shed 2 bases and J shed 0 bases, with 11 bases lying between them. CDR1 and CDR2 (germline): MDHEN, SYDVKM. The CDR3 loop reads CASSLVSRSSNQPQHF. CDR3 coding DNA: TGTGCCAGCAGTTTAGTTTCTCGTTCTAGCAATCAGCCCCAGCATTTT.

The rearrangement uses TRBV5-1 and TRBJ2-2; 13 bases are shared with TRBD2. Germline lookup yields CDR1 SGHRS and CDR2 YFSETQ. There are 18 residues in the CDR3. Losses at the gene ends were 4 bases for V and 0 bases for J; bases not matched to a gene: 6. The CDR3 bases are TGCGCCAGCAGCCGTGGACTAGCGGGAGTCGCGAACACCGGGGAGCTGTTTTTT. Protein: CASSRGLAGVANTGELFF.

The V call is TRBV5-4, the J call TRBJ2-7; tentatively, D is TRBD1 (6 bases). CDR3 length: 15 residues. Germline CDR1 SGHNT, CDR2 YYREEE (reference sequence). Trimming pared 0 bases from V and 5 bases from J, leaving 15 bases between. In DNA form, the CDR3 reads TGTGCCAGCAGCTTGGCCGGCCAGGGGTCGCACGAGCAGTACTTC. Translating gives CASSLAGQGSHEQYF. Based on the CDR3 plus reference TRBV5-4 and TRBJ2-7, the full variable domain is ETGVTQSPTHLIKTRGQQVTLRCSSQSGHNTVSWYQQALGQGPQFIFQYYREEENGRGNFPPRFSGLQFPNYSSELNVNALELDDSALYLCASSLAGQGSHEQYFGPGTRLTVT.

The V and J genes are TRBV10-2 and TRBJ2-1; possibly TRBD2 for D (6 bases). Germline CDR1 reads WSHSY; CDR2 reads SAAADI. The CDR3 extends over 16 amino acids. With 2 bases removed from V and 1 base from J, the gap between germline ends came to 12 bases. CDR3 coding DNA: TGCGCCAGCAGTGAGAATCTAGCGCCGTCCTACAATGAGCAGTTCTTC. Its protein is CASSENLAPSYNEQFF.

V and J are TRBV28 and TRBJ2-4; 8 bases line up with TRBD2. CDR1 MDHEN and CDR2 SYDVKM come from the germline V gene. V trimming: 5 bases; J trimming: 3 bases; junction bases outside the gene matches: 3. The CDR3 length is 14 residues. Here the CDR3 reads CASSPLAGKNIQYF. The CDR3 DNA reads TGTGCCAGCAGTCCTCTAGCGGGCAAAAACATTCAGTACTTC.

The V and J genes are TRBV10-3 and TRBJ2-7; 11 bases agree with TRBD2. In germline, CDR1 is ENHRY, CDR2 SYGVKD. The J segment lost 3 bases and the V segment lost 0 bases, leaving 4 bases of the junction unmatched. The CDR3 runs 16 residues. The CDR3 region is CAISESFGTSGYEQYF. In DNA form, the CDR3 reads TGTGCCATCAGTGAGTCGTTCGGGACTAGCGGCTACGAGCAGTACTTC.

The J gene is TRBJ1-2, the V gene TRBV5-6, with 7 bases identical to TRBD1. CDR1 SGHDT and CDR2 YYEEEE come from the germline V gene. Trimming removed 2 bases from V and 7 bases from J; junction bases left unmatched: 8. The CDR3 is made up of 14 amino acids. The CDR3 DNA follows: TGTGCCAGCAGCTTAGGACAGGTAAAGACTGGCTACACCTTC. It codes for CASSLGQVKTGYTF.

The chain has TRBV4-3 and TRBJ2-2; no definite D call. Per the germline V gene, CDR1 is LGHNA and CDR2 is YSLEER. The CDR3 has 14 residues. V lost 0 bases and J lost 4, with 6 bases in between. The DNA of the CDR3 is TGCGCCAGCAGCCAAGACTCGGGCACCGGGGAGCTGTTTTTT. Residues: CASSQDSGTGELFF.

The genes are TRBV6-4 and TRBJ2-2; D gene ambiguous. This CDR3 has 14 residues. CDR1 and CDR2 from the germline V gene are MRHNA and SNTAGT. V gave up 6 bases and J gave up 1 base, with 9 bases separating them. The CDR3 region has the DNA TGTGCCAGCAGAGAATACAGGAACACCGGGGAGCTGTTTTTT. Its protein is CASREYRNTGELFF.

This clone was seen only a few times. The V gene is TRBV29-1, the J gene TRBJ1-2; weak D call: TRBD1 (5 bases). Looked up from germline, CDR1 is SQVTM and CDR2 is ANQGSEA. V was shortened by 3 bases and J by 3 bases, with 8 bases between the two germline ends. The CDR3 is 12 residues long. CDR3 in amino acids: CSVEGGYYGYTF. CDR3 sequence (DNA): TGCAGCGTTGAGGGGGGGTACTATGGCTACACCTTC.

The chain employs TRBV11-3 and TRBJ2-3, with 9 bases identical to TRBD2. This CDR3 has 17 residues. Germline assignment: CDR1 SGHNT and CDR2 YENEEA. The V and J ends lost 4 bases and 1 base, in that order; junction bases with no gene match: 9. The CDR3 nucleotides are TGTGCCAGCAGCTCCGAACGGGCTAGCGGGGGCACAGATACGCAGTATTTT. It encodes CASSSERASGGTDTQYF.

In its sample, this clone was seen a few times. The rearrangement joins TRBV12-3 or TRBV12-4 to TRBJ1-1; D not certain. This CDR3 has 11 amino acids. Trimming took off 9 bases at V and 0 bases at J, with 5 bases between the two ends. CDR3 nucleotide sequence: TGTGCCAGTAGCATGAACACTGAAGCTTTCTTT. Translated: CASSMNTEAFF.

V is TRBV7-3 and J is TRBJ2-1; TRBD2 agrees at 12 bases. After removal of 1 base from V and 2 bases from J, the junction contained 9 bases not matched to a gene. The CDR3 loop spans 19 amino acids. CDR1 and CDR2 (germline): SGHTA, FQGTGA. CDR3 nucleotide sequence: TGTGCCAGCAGCTTAAGAGGTGGGCTAGCGGGAGGGACCTACAATGAGCAGTTCTTC. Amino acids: CASSLRGGLAGGTYNEQFF.

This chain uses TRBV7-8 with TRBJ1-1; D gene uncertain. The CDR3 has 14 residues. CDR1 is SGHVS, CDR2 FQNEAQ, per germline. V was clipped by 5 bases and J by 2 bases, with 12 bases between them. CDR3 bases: TGTGCCAGCAGCCCCAGACGGGGAAACACTGAAGCTTTCTTT. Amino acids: CASSPRRGNTEAFF.

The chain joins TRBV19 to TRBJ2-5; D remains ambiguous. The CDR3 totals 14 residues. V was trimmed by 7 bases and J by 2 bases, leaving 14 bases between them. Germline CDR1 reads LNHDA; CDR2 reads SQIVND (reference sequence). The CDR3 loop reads CASNEDSRQETQYF. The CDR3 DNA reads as TGTGCCAGTAACGAGGATTCGCGGCAAGAGACCCAGTACTTC.

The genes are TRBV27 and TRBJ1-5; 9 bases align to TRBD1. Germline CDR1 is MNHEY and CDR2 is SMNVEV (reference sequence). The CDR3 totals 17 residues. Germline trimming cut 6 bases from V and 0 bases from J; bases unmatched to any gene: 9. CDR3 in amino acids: CASRRNRDRDSNQPQHF. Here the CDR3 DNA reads TGTGCCAGCAGAAGGAACCGGGACAGGGATAGCAATCAGCCCCAGCATTTT.